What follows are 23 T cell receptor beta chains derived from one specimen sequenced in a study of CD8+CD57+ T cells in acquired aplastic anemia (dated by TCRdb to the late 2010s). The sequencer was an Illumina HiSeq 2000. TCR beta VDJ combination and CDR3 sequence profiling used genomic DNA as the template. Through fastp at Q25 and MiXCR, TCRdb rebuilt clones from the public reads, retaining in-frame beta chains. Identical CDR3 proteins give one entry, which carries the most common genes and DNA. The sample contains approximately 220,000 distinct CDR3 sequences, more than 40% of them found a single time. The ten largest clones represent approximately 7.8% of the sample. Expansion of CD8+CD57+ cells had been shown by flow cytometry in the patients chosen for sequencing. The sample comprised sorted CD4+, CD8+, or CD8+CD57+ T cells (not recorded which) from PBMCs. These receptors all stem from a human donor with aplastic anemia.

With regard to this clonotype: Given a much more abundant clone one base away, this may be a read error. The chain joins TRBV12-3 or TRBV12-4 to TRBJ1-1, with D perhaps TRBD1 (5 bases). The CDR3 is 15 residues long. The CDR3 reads CASNLAGGDDTEAFF. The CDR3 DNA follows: TGTGCCAGCAATTTAGCGGGAGGGGATGACACTGAAGCTTTCTTT.

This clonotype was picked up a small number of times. The CDR3 sequence is CASSPGAHNEQFF. CDR3 DNA: TGTGCCAGCAGCCCCGGGGCCCACAATGAGCAGTTCTTC. V gene TRBV7-9 combines with J gene TRBJ2-1; D may correspond to TRBD1 or TRBD2 (5 bases each). This CDR3 comprises 13 residues. Trimming left V 5 bases short and J 5 bases short, with 10 bases between. Germline lookup yields CDR1 SEHNR and CDR2 FQNEAQ (reference sequence). The entire variable domain, with the rest obtained from reference TRBV7-9 and TRBJ2-1, is as follows: DTGVSQNPRHKITKRGQNVTFRCDPISEHNRLYWYRQTLGQGPEFLTYFQNEAQLEKSRLLSDRFSAERPKGSFSTLEIQRTEQGDSAMYLCASSPGAHNEQFFGPGTRLTVL.

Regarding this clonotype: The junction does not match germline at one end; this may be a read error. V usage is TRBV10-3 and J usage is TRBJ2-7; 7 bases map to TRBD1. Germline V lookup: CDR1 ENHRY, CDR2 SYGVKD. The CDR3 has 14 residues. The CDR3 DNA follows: TGTGCCATCAGTGAGCTGGGACAGTTCTACGGGCAGTACTTC. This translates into CAISELGQFYGQYF.

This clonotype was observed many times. The CDR3: CATNPNGRDEQYF. In nucleotides, the CDR3 is TGTGCCACCAATCCCAATGGGAGGGACGAGCAGTACTTC. The rearrangement joins TRBV15 to TRBJ2-7; 7 nucleotides match TRBD2. The germline V gene has CDR1 LNHNV and CDR2 YYDKDF (reference sequence). V was pared by 7 bases and J by 5 bases, with 8 bases of the junction left unmatched. The CDR3 runs to 13 residues.

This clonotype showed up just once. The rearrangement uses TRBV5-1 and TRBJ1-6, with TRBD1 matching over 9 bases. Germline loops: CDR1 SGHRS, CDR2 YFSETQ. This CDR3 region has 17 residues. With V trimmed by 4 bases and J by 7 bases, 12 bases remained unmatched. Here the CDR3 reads CASSARLGQGQNSPLHF. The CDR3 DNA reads TGCGCCAGCAGCGCGAGGCTGGGACAGGGCCAAAATTCACCCCTCCACTTT. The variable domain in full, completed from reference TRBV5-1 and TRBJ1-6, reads KAGVTQTPRYLIKTRGQQVTLSCSPISGHRSVSWYQQTPGQGLQFLFEYFSETQRNKGNFPGRFSGRQFSNSRSEMNVSTLELGDSALYLCASSARLGQGQNSPLHFGNGTRLTVT.

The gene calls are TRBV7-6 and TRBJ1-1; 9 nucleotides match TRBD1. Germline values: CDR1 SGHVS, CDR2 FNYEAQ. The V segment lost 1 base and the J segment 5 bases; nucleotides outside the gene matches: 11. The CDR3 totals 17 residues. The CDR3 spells CASSLGSQDRGGTEAFF. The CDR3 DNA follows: TGTGCCAGCAGCTTAGGGTCTCAGGACAGGGGCGGGACTGAAGCTTTCTTT.

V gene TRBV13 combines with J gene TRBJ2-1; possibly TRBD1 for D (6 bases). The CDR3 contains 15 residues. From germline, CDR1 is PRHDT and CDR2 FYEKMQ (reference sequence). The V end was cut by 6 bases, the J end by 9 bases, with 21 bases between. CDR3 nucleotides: TGTGCCAGCAGTCCCGGGACATCAGATCGCGGTGAGCAGTTCTTC. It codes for CASSPGTSDRGEQFF. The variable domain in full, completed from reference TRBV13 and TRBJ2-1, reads AAGVIQSPRHLIKEKRETATLKCYPIPRHDTVYWYQQGPGQDPQFLISFYEKMQSDKGSIPDRFSAQQFSDYHSELNMSSLELGDSALYFCASSPGTSDRGEQFFGPGTRLTVL.

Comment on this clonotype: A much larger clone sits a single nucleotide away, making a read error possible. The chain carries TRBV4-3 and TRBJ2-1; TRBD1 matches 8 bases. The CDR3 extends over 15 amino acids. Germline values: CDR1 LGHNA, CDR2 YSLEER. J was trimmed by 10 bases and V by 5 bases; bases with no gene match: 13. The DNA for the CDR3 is TGCGCCAGCAGCAACGGACAGGGAAACTCCTACGAGCAGTTCTTC. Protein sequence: CASSNGQGNSYEQFF.

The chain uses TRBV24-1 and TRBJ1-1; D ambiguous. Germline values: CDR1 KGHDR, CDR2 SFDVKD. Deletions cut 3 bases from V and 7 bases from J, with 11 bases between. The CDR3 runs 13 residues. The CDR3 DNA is TGTGCCACCAGTGATCCCGGACTCAATGAAGCTTTCTTT. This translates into CATSDPGLNEAFF.

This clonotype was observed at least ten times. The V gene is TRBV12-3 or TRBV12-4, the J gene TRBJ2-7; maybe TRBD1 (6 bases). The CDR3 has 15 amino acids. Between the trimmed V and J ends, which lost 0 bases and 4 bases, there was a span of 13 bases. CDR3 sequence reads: CASSLAPTGYYEQYF. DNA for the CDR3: TGTGCCAGCAGTTTAGCTCCCACAGGGTATTACGAGCAGTACTTC.

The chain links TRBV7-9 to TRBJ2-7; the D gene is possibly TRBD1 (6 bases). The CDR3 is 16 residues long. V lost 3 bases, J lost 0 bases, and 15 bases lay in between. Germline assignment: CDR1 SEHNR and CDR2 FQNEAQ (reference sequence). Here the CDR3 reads CASSFDSDSYSYEQYF. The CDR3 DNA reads TGTGCCAGCAGCTTTGACTCGGACAGCTACTCCTACGAGCAGTACTTC.

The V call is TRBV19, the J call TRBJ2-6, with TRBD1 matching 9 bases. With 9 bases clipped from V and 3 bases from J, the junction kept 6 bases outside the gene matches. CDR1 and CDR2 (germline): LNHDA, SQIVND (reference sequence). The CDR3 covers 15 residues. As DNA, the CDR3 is TGTGCCAGCCTGGACAGGGGATATGGGGCCAACGTCCTGACTTTC. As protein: CASLDRGYGANVLTF. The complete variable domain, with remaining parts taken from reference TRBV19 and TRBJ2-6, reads DGGITQSPKYLFRKEGQNVTLSCEQNLNHDAMYWYRQDPGQGLRLIYYSQIVNDFQKGDIAEGYSVSREKKESFPLTVTSAQKNPTAFYLCASLDRGYGANVLTFGAGSRLTVL.

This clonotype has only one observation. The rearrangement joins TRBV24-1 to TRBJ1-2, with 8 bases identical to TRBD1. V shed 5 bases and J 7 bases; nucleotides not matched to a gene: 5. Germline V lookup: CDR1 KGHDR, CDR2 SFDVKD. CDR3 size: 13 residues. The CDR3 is CATSASRGLGYTF. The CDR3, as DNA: TGTGCCACCAGTGCGTCCAGGGGGCTTGGCTACACCTTC.

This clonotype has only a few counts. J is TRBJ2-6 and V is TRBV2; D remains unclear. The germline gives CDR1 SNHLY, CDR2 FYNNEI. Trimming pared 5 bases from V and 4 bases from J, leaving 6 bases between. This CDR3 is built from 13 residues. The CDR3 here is CASSKSGANVLTF. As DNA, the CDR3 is TGTGCCAGCAGTAAGTCAGGGGCCAACGTCCTGACTTTC.

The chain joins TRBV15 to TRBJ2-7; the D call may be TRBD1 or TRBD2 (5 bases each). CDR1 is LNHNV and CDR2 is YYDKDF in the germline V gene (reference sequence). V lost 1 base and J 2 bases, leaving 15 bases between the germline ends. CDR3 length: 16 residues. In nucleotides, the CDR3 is TGTGCCACCAGCAGAGGAGGGGCGCAATCGGCCTACGAGCAGTACTTC. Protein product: CATSRGGAQSAYEQYF.

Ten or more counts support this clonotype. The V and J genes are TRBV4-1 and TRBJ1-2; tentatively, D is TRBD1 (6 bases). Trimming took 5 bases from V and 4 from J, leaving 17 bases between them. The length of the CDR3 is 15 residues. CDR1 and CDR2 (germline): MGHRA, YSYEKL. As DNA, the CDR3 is TGCGCCAGCAGCTCTAGATCGGGACAAAGCTATGGCTACACCTTC. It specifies CASSSRSGQSYGYTF.

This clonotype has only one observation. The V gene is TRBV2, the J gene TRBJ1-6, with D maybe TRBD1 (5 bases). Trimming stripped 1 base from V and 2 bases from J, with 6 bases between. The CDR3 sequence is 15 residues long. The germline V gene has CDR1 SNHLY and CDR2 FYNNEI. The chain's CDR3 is CASSEGGTYNSPLHF. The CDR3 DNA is TGTGCCAGCAGTGAAGGGGGGACCTATAATTCACCCCTCCACTTT. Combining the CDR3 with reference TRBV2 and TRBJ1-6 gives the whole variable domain EPEVTQTPSHQVTQMGQEVILRCVPISNHLYFYWYRQILGQKVEFLVSFYNNEISEKSEIFDDQFSVERPDGSNFTLKIRSTKLEDSAMYFCASSEGGTYNSPLHFGNGTRLTVT.

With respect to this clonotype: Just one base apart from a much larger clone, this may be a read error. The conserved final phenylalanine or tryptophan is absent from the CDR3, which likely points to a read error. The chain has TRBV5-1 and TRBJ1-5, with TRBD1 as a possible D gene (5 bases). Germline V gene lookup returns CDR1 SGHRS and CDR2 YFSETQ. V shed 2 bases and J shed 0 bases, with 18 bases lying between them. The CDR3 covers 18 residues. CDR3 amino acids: CASSLARDGQNSNQPQHL. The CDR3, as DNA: TGCGCCAGCAGCTTAGCCCGGGACGGCCAGAATAGCAATCAGCCCCAGCATCTT.

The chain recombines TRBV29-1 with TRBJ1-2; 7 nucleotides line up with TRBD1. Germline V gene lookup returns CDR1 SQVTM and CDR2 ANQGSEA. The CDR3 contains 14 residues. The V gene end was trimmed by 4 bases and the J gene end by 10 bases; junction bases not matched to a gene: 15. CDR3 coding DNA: TGCAGCGTTGGAGTCCGGGACAGCTTTTTCAACTACACCTTC. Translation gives CSVGVRDSFFNYTF.

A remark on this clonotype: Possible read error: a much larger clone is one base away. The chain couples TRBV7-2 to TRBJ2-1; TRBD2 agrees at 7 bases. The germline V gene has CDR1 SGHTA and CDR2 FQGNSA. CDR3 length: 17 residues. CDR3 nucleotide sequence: TGTGCCAGCGGAGCGGGGACCTGGCGGGACTTCTACGATGAGCAGTTCTTC. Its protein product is CASGAGTWRDFYDEQFF.

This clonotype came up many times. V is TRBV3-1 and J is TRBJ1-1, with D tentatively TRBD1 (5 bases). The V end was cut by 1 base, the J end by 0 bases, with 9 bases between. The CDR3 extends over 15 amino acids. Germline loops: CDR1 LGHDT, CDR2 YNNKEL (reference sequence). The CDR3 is CASSQGRGMNTEAFF. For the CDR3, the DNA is TGTGCCAGCAGCCAAGGTCGGGGCATGAACACTGAAGCTTTCTTT. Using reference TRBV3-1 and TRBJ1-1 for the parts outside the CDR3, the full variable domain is DTAVSQTPKYLVTQMGNDKSIKCEQNLGHDTMYWYKQDSKKFLKIMFSYNNKELIINETVPNRFSPKSPDKAHLNLHINSLELGDSAVYFCASSQGRGMNTEAFFGQGTRLTVV.

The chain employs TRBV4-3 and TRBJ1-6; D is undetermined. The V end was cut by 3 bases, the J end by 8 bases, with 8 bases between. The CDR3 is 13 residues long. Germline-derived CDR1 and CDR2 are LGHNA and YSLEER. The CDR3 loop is CASSQAGHSPLHF. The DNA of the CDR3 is TGCGCCAGCAGCCAGGCAGGTCATTCACCCCTCCACTTT.

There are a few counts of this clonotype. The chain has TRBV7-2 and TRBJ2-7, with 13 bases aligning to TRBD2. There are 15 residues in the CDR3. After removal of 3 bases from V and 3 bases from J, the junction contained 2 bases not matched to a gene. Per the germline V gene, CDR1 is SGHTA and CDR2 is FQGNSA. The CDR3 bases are TGTGCCAGCAGCTTGGGACTAGCGGGATACTACGAGCAGTACTTC. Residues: CASSLGLAGYYEQYF.